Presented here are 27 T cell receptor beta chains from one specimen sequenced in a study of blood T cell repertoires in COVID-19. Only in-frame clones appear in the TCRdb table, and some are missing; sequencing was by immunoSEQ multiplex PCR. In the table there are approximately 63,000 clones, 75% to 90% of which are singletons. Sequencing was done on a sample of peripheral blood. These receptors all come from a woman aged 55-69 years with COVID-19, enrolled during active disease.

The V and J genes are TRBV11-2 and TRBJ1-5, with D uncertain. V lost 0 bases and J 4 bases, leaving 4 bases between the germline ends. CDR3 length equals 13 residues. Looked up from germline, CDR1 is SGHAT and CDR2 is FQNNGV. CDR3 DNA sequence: TGTGCCAGCAGCTTAGAGAGGAATCAGCCCCAGCATTTT. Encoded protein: CASSLERNQPQHF.

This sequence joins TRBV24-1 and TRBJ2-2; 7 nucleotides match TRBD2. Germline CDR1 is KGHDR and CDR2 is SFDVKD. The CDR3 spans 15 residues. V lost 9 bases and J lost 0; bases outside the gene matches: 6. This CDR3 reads CATLESGTNTGELFF. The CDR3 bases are TGTGCCACCTTAGAAAGCGGGACGAACACCGGGGAGCTGTTTTTT.

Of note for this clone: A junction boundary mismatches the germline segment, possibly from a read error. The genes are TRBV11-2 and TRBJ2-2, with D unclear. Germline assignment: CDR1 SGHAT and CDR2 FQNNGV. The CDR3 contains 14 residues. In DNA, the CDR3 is TGTGCCAGCAGCCTAGACGGGTTCACCGGGGAGCTGTTTTTT. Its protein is CASSLDGFTGELFF. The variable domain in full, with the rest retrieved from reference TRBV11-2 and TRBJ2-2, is EAGVAQSPRYKIIEKRQSVAFWCNPISGHATLYWYQQILGQGPKLLIQFQNNGVVDDSQLPKDRFSAERLKGVDSTLKIQPAKLEDSAVYLCASSLDGFTGELFFGEGSRLTVL.

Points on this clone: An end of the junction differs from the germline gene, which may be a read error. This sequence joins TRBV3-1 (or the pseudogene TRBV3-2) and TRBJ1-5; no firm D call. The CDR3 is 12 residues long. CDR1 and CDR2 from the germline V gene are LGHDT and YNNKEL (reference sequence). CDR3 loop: CAGSQGGQPQHF. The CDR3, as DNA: TGTGCCGGCAGCCAAGGCGGTCAGCCCCAGCATTTT.

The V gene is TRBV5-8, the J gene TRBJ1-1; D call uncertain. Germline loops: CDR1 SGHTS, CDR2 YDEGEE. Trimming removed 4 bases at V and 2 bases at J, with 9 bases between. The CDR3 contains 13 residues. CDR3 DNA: TGTGCCAGCAGCCCAGGTACCAACACTGAAGCTTTCTTT. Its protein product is CASSPGTNTEAFF.

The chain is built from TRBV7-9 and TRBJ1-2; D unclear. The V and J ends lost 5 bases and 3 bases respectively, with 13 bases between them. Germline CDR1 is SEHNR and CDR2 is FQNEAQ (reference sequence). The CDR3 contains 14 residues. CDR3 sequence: CASSNPQVYYGYTF. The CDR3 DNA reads TGTGCCAGCAGCAACCCCCAGGTCTACTATGGCTACACCTTC. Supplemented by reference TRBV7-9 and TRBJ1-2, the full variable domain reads DTGVSQNPRHKITKRGQNVTFRCDPISEHNRLYWYRQTLGQGPEFLTYFQNEAQLEKSRLLSDRFSAERPKGSFSTLEIQRTEQGDSAMYLCASSNPQVYYGYTFGSGTRLTVV.

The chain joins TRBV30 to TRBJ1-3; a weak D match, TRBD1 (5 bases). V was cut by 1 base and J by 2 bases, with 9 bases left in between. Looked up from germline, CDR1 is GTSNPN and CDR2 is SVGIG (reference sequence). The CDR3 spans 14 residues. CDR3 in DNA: TGTGCCTGGAGTGGGGGGGAGACTGGAAACACCATATATTTT. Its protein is CAWSGGETGNTIYF.

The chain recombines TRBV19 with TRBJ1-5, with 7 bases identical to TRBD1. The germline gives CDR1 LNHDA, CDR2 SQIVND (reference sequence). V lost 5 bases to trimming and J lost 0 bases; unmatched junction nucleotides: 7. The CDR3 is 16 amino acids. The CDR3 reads CASSPRTGPSNQPQHF. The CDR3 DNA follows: TGTGCCAGTAGTCCTCGGACAGGACCTAGCAATCAGCCCCAGCATTTT.

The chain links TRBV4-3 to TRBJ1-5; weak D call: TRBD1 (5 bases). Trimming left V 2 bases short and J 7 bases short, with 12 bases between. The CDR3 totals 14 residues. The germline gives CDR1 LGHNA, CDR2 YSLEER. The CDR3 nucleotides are TGCGCCAGCAGCCAATATACGGGGGACCAGCCCCAGCATTTT. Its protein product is CASSQYTGDQPQHF.

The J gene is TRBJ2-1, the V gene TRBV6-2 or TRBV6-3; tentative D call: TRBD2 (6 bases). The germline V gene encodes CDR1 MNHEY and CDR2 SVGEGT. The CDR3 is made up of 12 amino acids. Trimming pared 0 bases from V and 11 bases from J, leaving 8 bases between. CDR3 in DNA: TGTGCCAGCAGTTACTCGACTAGGAAGCAGTTCTTC. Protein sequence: CASSYSTRKQFF.

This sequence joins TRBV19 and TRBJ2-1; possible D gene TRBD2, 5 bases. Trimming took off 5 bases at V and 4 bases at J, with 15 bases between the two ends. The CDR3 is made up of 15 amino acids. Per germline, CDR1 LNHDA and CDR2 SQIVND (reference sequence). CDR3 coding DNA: TGTGCCAGTAGTTTACTAGAGGGTTGGTACAATGAGCAGTTCTTC. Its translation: CASSLLEGWYNEQFF. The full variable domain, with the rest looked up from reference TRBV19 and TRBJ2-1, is DGGITQSPKYLFRKEGQNVTLSCEQNLNHDAMYWYRQDPGQGLRLIYYSQIVNDFQKGDIAEGYSVSREKKESFPLTVTSAQKNPTAFYLCASSLLEGWYNEQFFGPGTRLTVL.

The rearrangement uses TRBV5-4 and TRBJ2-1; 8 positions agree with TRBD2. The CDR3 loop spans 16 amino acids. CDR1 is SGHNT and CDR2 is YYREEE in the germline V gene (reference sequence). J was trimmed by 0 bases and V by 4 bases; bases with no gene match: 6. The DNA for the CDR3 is TGTGCCAGCAGCAAGACTAGCGCTATCTCCTACAATGAGCAGTTCTTC. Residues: CASSKTSAISYNEQFF.

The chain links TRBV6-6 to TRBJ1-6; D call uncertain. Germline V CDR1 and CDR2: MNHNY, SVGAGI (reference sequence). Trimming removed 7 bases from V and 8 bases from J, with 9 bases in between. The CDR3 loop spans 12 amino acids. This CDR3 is CASTEVDSPLHF. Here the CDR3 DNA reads TGTGCCAGCACCGAGGTGGATTCACCCCTCCACTTT.

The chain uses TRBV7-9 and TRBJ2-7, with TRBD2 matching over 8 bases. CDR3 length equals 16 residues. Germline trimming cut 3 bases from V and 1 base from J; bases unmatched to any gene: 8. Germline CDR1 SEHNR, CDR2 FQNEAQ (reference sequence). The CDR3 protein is CASSFRDGGVSYEQYF. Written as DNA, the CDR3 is TGTGCCAGCAGCTTCCGCGACGGGGGGGTATCCTACGAGCAGTACTTC. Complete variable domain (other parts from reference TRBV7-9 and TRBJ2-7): DTGVSQNPRHKITKRGQNVTFRCDPISEHNRLYWYRQTLGQGPEFLTYFQNEAQLEKSRLLSDRFSAERPKGSFSTLEIQRTEQGDSAMYLCASSFRDGGVSYEQYFGPGTRLTVT.

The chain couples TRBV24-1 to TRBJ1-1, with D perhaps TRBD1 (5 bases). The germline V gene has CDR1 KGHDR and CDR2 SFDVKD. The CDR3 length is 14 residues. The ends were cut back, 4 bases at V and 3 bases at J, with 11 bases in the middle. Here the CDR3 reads CATSDGTGDTEAFF. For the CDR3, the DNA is TGTGCCACCAGTGACGGGACGGGGGACACTGAAGCTTTCTTT.

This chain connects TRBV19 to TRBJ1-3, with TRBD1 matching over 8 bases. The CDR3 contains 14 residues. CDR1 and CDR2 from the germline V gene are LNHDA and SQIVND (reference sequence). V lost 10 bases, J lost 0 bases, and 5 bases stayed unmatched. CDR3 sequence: CATGTGSSGNTIYF. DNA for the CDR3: TGTGCCACCGGGACAGGCTCCTCTGGAAACACCATATATTTT.

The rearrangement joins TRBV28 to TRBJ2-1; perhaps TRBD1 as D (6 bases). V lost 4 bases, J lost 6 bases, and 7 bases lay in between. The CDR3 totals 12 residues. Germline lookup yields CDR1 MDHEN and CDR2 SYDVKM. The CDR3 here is CASSWGRNEQFF. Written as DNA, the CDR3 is TGTGCCAGCAGTTGGGGGCGCAATGAGCAGTTCTTC.

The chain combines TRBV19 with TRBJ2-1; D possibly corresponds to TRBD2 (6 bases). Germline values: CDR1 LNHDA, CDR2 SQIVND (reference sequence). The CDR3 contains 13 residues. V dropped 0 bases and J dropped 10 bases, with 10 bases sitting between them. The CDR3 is CASSIDRTNEQFF. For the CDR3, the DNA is TGTGCCAGTAGTATAGACCGGACTAACGAGCAGTTCTTC.

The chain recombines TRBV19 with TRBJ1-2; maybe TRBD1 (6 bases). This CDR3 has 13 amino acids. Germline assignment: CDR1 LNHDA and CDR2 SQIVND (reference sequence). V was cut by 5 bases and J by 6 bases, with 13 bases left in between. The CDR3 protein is CASSVTGIHGYTF. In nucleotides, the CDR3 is TGTGCCAGTAGTGTCACAGGGATTCATGGCTACACCTTC.

CDR3 sequence (DNA): TGTGCCAGCAGCCCCCGACTAGCGGGAGGGTTGGAGACCCAGTACTTC. Translated, it gives CASSPRLAGGLETQYF. The chain employs TRBV7-2 and TRBJ2-5, with 14 nucleotides matching TRBD2. The CDR3 has 16 residues. Trimming took 5 bases from V and 5 from J; bases not matched to a gene: 7. Per the germline V gene, CDR1 is SGHTA and CDR2 is FQGNSA.

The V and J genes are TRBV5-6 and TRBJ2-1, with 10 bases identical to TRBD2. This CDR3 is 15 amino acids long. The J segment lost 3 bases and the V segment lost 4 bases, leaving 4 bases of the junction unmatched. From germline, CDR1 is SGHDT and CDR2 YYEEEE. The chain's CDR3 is CASSTSGRDYNEQFF. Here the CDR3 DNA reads TGTGCCAGCAGCACCAGCGGGAGGGACTACAATGAGCAGTTCTTC. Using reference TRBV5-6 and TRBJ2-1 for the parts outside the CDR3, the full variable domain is DAGVTQSPTHLIKTRGQQVTLRCSPKSGHDTVSWYQQALGQGPQFIFQYYEEEERQRGNFPDRFSGHQFPNYSSELNVNALLLGDSALYLCASSTSGRDYNEQFFGPGTRLTVL.

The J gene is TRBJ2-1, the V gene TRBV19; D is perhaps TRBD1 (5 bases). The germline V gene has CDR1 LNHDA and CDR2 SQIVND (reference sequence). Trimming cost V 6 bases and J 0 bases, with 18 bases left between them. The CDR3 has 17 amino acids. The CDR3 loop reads CASRHTRQSSSYNEQFF. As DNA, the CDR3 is TGTGCCAGTAGGCATACCCGACAGTCCAGCTCCTACAATGAGCAGTTCTTC.

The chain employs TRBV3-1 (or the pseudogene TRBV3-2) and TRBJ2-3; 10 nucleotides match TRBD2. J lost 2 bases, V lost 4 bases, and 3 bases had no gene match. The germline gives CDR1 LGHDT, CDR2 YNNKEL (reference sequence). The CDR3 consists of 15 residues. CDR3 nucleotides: TGTGCCAGCAGCCCAGCGGGAGGGCCCACAGATACGCAGTATTTT. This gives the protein CASSPAGGPTDTQYF.

CDR3 sequence (DNA): TGTGCCAGCAGCTTGGCCGGAGCCGCGCGGGGAAACACCATATATTTT. Translating gives CASSLAGAARGNTIYF. The chain combines TRBV5-6 with TRBJ1-3; D remains ambiguous. V lost 0 bases, J lost 4 bases, and 14 bases lay in between. This CDR3 has 16 amino acids. Looked up from germline, CDR1 is SGHDT and CDR2 is YYEEEE. The full variable domain, its missing parts supplied by reference TRBV5-6 and TRBJ1-3, is DAGVTQSPTHLIKTRGQQVTLRCSPKSGHDTVSWYQQALGQGPQFIFQYYEEEERQRGNFPDRFSGHQFPNYSSELNVNALLLGDSALYLCASSLAGAARGNTIYFGEGSWLTVV.

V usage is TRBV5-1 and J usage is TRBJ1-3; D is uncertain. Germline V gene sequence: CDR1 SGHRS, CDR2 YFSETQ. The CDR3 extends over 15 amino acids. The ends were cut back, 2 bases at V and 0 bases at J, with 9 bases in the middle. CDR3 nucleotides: TGCGCCAGCAGCTTTAGTGAGAGCTCTGGAAACACCATATATTTT. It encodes CASSFSESSGNTIYF.

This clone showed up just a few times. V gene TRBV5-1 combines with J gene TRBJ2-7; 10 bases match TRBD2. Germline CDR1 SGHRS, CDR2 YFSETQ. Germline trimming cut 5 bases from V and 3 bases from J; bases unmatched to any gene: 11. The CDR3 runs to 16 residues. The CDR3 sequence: CASSPGQLAGVYEQYF. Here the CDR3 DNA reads TGCGCCAGCAGTCCTGGCCAGCTAGCGGGAGTCTACGAGCAGTACTTC.

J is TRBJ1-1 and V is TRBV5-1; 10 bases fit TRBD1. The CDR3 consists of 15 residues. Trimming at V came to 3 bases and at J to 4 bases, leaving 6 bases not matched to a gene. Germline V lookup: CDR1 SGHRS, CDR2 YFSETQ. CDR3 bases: TGCGCCAGCAGCTCAGACAGGGGGCGCGGCACTGAAGCTTTCTTT. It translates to CASSSDRGRGTEAFF.